This entry concerns a single T cell receptor beta chain. The antigen is unknown. This same CDR3 is encoded by further DNA sequences in the sample. The PCR contained 60 Vbeta and 13 Jbeta primers. Assay: immunoSEQ multiplex PCR; the TCRdb copy retains only in-frame clones and omits some. The sample lists 210,000 or so clones, roughly 88% occurring once. The data are from a study of cytomegalovirus exposure and HLA in healthy donors. Study context: In an early release, HLA-typed donors contributed tens of millions of unique TCR sequences.

Study-level results: Some TCR beta chains (164 of them) were listed as cytomegalovirus-associated. Cytomegalovirus status, reportedly, was diagnosed with high specificity and sensitivity by the classifier.

Germline assignment: CDR1 MNHEY and CDR2 SMNVEV (reference sequence). The CDR3 consists of 15 residues. With 4 bases clipped from V and 4 bases from J, the junction kept 1 base outside the gene matches. Input material: PBMCs. The sequence derives from a boy younger than 10 in good health and CMV-seronegative. The chain has TRBV27 and TRBJ2-1; 13 nucleotides agree with TRBD2. This chain's CDR3 is CASSSGLAGYNEQFF. As DNA, the CDR3 is TGTGCCAGCAGTTCGGGACTAGCGGGGTACAATGAGCAGTTCTTC.